This TCR beta chain emerged from a study of T cell responses to AZD1222 COVID-19 vaccine. Findings and caveats of the study: Clonal diversity may have been underestimated in mostly white British donors. Repertoires were obtained solely post-peak T cell response.

CDR1 GTSNPN and CDR2 SVGIG come from the germline V gene (reference sequence). This CDR3 comprises 13 residues. The V gene lost 8 bases and the J gene lost 4 bases, with 17 bases spanning the gap. In this sample, this clone turned up once. Its target is not known. Method: immunoSEQ multiplex PCR; TCRdb's copy keeps in-frame clones and lacks some. Of fewer than 110,000 clones listed, 88% were seen once; the top ten hold about 20%. This material consisted of peripheral blood, taken on day 0 of AZD1222 vaccination. The TCR sequence derives from an adult in good health. The gene calls are TRBV30 and TRBJ1-1; weak D call: TRBD1 (5 bases). The CDR3 DNA sequence: TGTGCCGCCCGGTGGGGCCGAGGCACTGAAGCTTTCTTT. Residues: CAARWGRGTEAFF.